This T cell receptor beta chain was observed in a study of T cells in localized non-small cell lung cancer. The protocol was immunoSEQ multiplex PCR, while the TCRdb copy is restricted to in-frame clones and leaves out a portion. The data show about 74,000 clones, with 84% seen just once and roughly 1.4% held by the top ten. Trimming took off 7 bases at V and 9 bases at J, with 16 bases between the two ends. Germline CDR1 is MRHNA and CDR2 is SNTAGT. The CDR3 runs to 14 residues. The chain has TRBV6-4 and TRBJ1-6; D is undetermined. The TCR originated in a female donor older than 55 with stage I lung adenocarcinoma. The input for sequencing was peripheral blood, taken before any cancer treatment. Written as DNA, the CDR3 is TGTGCCAGCATAGTAACCCCCTCGAGTTCACCCCTCCACTTT. It encodes CASIVTPSSSPLHF.